One TCR beta chain is described in this entry. This sample stems from a study of blood T cell repertoires in COVID-19. Germline V gene data show CDR1 as KGHSH and CDR2 as LQKENI. This CDR3 has 14 amino acids. J lost 8 bases, V lost 5 bases, and 6 bases had no gene match. Cohorts were based on clinical histories the participants reported. Assay used: immunoSEQ multiplex PCR; TCRdb lists only in-frame clones, some missing. The data show 250,000 to 350,000 clones, more than 90% seen once. The sequenced material came from PBMCs or T cells enriched from blood (not recorded which). This sequence was found in a woman aged 25 to 39 who had recovered from COVID-19. This chain connects TRBV18 to TRBJ1-4; 9 bases are shared with TRBD1. The CDR3 coding sequence is TGTGCCAGCTCAACCGGACAGGGGCCCGAAAAACTGTTTTTT. It is translated as CASSTGQGPEKLFF.